This T cell receptor beta chain stems from a study of T-cell memory formation after mild COVID-19. Overall study: Clusters of TCRs were largely donor specific. Findings of the study overall: Clones contracting day 15 to 85 were balanced CD4/CD8; later expanders leaned CD4+. Within pre-infection memory, some responding clones were found, suggesting cross-reactive memory joined.

Comments on this clonotype: Its specificity is unknown.

Using its own MiXCR run on the 5' RACE reads, TCRdb lists one record per CDR3 protein. The sample comprises roughly 500,000 distinct CDR3 sequences, roughly 22% of which are singletons, and roughly an eighth rests with the top ten. Germline V CDR1 and CDR2: SGHNT, YENEEA. CDR3 size: 18 residues. Trimming shortened V by 4 bases and J by 6 bases, and 26 bases separated the two germline ends. The chain combines TRBV11-3 with TRBJ2-3; a possible D gene is TRBD2 (7 bases). The receptor was derived from an adult woman who had mild COVID-19 (a few samples of this study predate the infection). Cell type and time point are not known. Source material: PBMCs or a T cell subset sorted from them (not recorded which). The CDR3 region has the DNA TGTGCCAGCAGCTGGGCGACTAGTGGAGCGGGAAGGGGGGATACGCAGTATTTT. Translating it yields CASSWATSGAGRGDTQYF.